These T cell receptor beta chains were read from a single sample in a study. TCRdb re-called the RT-PCR reads through MiXCR, storing one row per CDR3 protein. The data contain about 680,000 distinct CDR3 sequences, 12% to 15% of them singletons. Sequences were obtained from memory CD4+ T cells from blood. The receptor source for this set is a female donor in good health, serving as a healthy control. Each CDR3 is given with its conserved first and last residue. D genes are given only for firm matches. Clone size is not always given. Where it is, it says once, few, many or a class for expanded clones.

>TRBV5-1|TRBJ1-4|14|many|TRBD1
TGCGCCAGCAGTCTGGACAGGGGAAATGAAAAACTGTTTTTT
CASSLDRGNEKLFF
>TRBV5-1|TRBJ1-5|15|NA|TRBD1
TGCGCCAGCAGCTCGGTCCCAGGGGGCGACCAGCCCCAGCATTTT
CASSSVPGGDQPQHF
>TRBV4-3|TRBJ2-4|17|many|NA
TGCGCCAGCAGCCAAGATTTTTTCGAGGGAGCAGGCAACATTCAGTACTTC
CASSQDFFEGAGNIQYF
>TRBV24-1|TRBJ2-5|17|NA|TRBD1
TGTGCCACCAGTGACCCGGAGGACAGGGGAGTGTCGGGGACCCAGTACTTC
CATSDPEDRGVSGTQYF
>TRBV5-6|TRBJ1-4|15|NA|NA
TGTGCCAGCAGCTTTGGTCCGGAGACGGGTGAAAAACTGTTTTTT
CASSFGPETGEKLFF
>TRBV5-1|TRBJ2-1|16|few|TRBD2
TGCGCCAGCAGCTGGGGGGCCTCAGCGGGAGGTGATGAGCAGTTCTTC
CASSWGASAGGDEQFF
>TRBV5-1|TRBJ2-1|17|NA|TRBD1
TGCGCCAGCAGCTTACCTCTCACCGGGACAGGGGAGAATGAGCAGTTCTTC
CASSLPLTGTGENEQFF
>TRBV4-3|TRBJ2-7|16|many|NA
TGCGCCAGCAGCCCGCAGTGGGCGGCCGGGGGACGAGAGCAGTACTTC
CASSPQWAAGGREQYF
>TRBV7-2|TRBJ2-5|15|NA|NA
TGTGCCAGCAGCTTAGAGAAGGGACACGGAGGGACCCAGTACTTC
CASSLEKGHGGTQYF
>TRBV7-2|TRBJ2-7|14|few|NA
TGTGCCAGCAGCTTAAGGACTGGATCTGACGAGCAGTACTTC
CASSLRTGSDEQYF
>TRBV7-3|TRBJ2-1|15|few|TRBD1
TGTGCCAGCAGCAAACAGGGGGCGAATTTCAATGAGCAGTTCTTC
CASSKQGANFNEQFF
>TRBV9|TRBJ2-1|16|few|TRBD2
TGTGCCAGCAGCATAGCCCCGGGACTATCTTACAATGAGCAGTTCTTC
CASSIAPGLSYNEQFF
>TRBV7-2|TRBJ1-5|13|many|NA
TGTGCCAGCAGCGGACTTCGGGGCCAGCCCCAGCATTTT
CASSGLRGQPQHF
>TRBV7-2|TRBJ2-7|13|few|NA
TGTGCCAGCAGCGCCCGCGGGTACGACGAGCAGTACTTC
CASSARGYDEQYF
>TRBV7-2|TRBJ2-3|16|many|TRBD2
TGTGCCAGCAGACCAGCGGGTAGCGGGAGAACAGATACGCAGTATTTT
CASRPAGSGRTDTQYF
>TRBV7-8|TRBJ1-5|15|NA|NA
TGTGCCAGCAGCTCCTGGGCCGGGGACAATCAGCCCCAGCATTTT
CASSSWAGDNQPQHF
>TRBV10-3|TRBJ2-1|12|few|NA
TGTGCCATGGGGGGGGGCGCCAATGAGCAGTTCTTC
CAMGGGANEQFF
>TRBV27|TRBJ2-1|16|few|NA
TGTGCCAGCAGTTTAAGAGGTCTTGCATTTTACAATGAGCAGTTCTTC
CASSLRGLAFYNEQFF
>TRBV5-1|TRBJ2-3|15|NA|TRBD2
TGCGCCAGCAGCGTGGAGCGGGGGGGACCAGATACGCAGTATTTT
CASSVERGGPDTQYF
>TRBV7-2|TRBJ2-7|13|few|NA
TGTGCCAGCCTACCGTTCATTGGATACGAGCAGTACTTC
CASLPFIGYEQYF
>TRBV3-1|TRBJ2-1|17|few|TRBD2
TGTGCCAGCAGCCGAGAACAGGGACTAGCGGGGGGAAATGAGCAGTTCTTC
CASSREQGLAGGNEQFF
>TRBV10-3|TRBJ2-7|11|few|NA
TGTGCCATCGGGAAGGTGGGGGAGCAGTACTTC
CAIGKVGEQYF
>TRBV10-3|TRBJ1-1|15|NA|NA
TGTGCCATCAGTGTTGCCCAGGGGATGGGGACTGAAGCTTTCTTT
CAISVAQGMGTEAFF
>TRBV20-1|TRBJ2-3|13|once|NA
TGCAGTACTAGGGCGGGTGGGGCAGATACGCAGTATTTT
CSTRAGGADTQYF
>TRBV6-5|TRBJ2-2|15|many|NA
TGTGCCAGCAGTTACTCGAGGGCTAACACCGGGGAGCTGTTTTTT
CASSYSRANTGELFF
>TRBV30|TRBJ2-5|15|NA|TRBD2
TGTGCCTGGAGTCTACTAGCGGGAGTAGGAAAGACCCAGTACTTC
CAWSLLAGVGKTQYF
>TRBV7-3|TRBJ1-6|15|few|NA
TGTGCCAGCAGCTTCACCGGACAGACGTATTCACCCCTCCACTTT
CASSFTGQTYSPLHF
>TRBV28|TRBJ1-6|14|NA|NA
TGTGCCAGCAGTTCGACCGAACGGGGTTCACCCCTCCACTTT
CASSSTERGSPLHF
>TRBV5-1|TRBJ2-3|15|few|TRBD2
TGCGCCAGCAGCCTTCGGACTAGCGGGGCAGATACGCAGTATTTT
CASSLRTSGADTQYF
>TRBV7-8|TRBJ2-7|13|NA|NA
TGTGCCTCCGGGCGGGGCCCGGACTACGAGCAGTACTTC
CASGRGPDYEQYF
>TRBV7-2|TRBJ1-6|16|few|NA
TGTGCCAGCAGCTTAGCTGGTGTCAGGCAGGGCTCACCCCTCCACTTT
CASSLAGVRQGSPLHF
>TRBV10-3|TRBJ1-1|14|many|TRBD1
TGTGCCATCAGTGAAGGACAGGTAGCCACTGAAGCTTTCTTT
CAISEGQVATEAFF
>TRBV7-9|TRBJ1-3|12|few|NA
TGTGCCAGCAGCACAGTTGGAAACACCATATATTTT
CASSTVGNTIYF
>TRBV7-2|TRBJ1-2|14|NA|NA
TGTGCCAGCAGCTCTGACTCCGGGCCTTATGGCTACACCTTC
CASSSDSGPYGYTF
>TRBV29-1|TRBJ2-7|13|many|TRBD2
TGCAGCGTTAGGGCTAGCGGAGCCTACGAGCAGTACTTC
CSVRASGAYEQYF
>TRBV6-2/TRBV6-3|TRBJ2-7|15|NA|TRBD1
TGTGCCAGCAGGAAGCCGGGACAGGGGTCCTACGAGCAGTACTTC
CASRKPGQGSYEQYF
>TRBV20-1|TRBJ1-1|17|few|TRBD1
TGCAGTGCTAGAGATCCCGGACAGGGTCCCTTGAGCACTGAAGCTTTCTTT
CSARDPGQGPLSTEAFF
>TRBV7-2|TRBJ2-3|14|NA|NA
TGTGCCAGCAGCTTAGAGTCGGCAGCAGGTACGCAGTATTTT
CASSLESAAGTQYF
>TRBV6-5|TRBJ2-5|14|NA|NA
TGTGCCAGCAGTTACTCGGGGGTCCGAGAGACCCAGTACTTC
CASSYSGVRETQYF
>TRBV4-2|TRBJ1-2|15|many|NA
TGTGCCAGCAGCCCTGGAACGGGGGAGGCTTATGGCTACACCTTC
CASSPGTGEAYGYTF
>TRBV21-1|TRBJ1-6|21|NA|NA
TGTGCCAGCAGCAAAAAAAAAAATAAGTTGGGTGCAACAGGGAGTGGTTCACCCCTCCACTTT
CASSKKKNKLGATGSGSPLHF
>TRBV20-1|TRBJ1-4|13|few|NA
TGCAGTGCTAGCGCGGACAGTGGCGAAAAACTGTTTTTT
CSASADSGEKLFF
>TRBV20-1|TRBJ1-2|16|NA|TRBD1
TGCAGTGCTAGAGATCGAAGGACAGGGGGCAGTAGGGGCTACACCTTC
CSARDRRTGGSRGYTF
>TRBV20-1|TRBJ1-2|12|many|NA
TGCAGTGCTAGTCCAGGAGCCCATGGCTACACCTTC
CSASPGAHGYTF
>TRBV5-1|TRBJ1-1|15|few|NA
TGCGCCAGCAGCACAACAGGGACCTCAAACACTGAAGCTTTCTTT
CASSTTGTSNTEAFF
>TRBV10-3|TRBJ2-5|14|many|TRBD1
TGTGCCATCAGTGAGGGGACAGGGGGAGAGACCCAGTACTTC
CAISEGTGGETQYF
>TRBV7-9|TRBJ2-3|14|few|NA
TGTGCCAGCAGCCGTGAGACTATTGCAGATACGCAGTATTTT
CASSRETIADTQYF
>TRBV6-2/TRBV6-3|TRBJ2-2|21|few|TRBD2
TGTGCCAGCAGTTACTCATGGTTGCGGACTAGCGGGAAGAAGAATCCCGGGGAGCTGTTTTTT
CASSYSWLRTSGKKNPGELFF
>TRBV5-6|TRBJ2-5|13|NA|NA
TGTGCCAGCAGCCCAGGGACGTGGGAGACCCAGTACTTC
CASSPGTWETQYF
>TRBV5-1|TRBJ1-1|13|NA|NA
TGCGCCAGCAGCCTCCAGACCCGGGACAAAGCTTTCTTT
CASSLQTRDKAFF
>TRBV5-1|TRBJ1-5|14|many|NA
TGCGCCAGCAGCTTGGTTTCGGGGAATCAGCCCCAGCATTTT
CASSLVSGNQPQHF
>TRBV12-3/TRBV12-4|TRBJ2-2|15|many|NA
TGTGCCAGCAGTCGGGACATTGGAAACGGCGGGGAGCTGTTTTTT
CASSRDIGNGGELFF
>TRBV6-1|TRBJ2-7|16|NA|NA
TGTGCCAGCAGTGAACAGGGGACAATAAGCTCCTACGAGCAGTACTTC
CASSEQGTISSYEQYF
>TRBV4-3|TRBJ1-6|16|many|NA
TGCGCCAGCAGCCAAGAGGCGGGACCGCCTGCTTCACCCCTCCACTTT
CASSQEAGPPASPLHF
>TRBV6-1|TRBJ1-3|17|NA|NA
TGTGCCAGCAGTGAATCCCTGGCAGGGTTTGTGCGAAACACCATATATTTT
CASSESLAGFVRNTIYF
>TRBV7-2|TRBJ2-5|12|many|NA
TGTGCCAGCAGCTCCAGGGTAGAGACCCAGTACTTC
CASSSRVETQYF